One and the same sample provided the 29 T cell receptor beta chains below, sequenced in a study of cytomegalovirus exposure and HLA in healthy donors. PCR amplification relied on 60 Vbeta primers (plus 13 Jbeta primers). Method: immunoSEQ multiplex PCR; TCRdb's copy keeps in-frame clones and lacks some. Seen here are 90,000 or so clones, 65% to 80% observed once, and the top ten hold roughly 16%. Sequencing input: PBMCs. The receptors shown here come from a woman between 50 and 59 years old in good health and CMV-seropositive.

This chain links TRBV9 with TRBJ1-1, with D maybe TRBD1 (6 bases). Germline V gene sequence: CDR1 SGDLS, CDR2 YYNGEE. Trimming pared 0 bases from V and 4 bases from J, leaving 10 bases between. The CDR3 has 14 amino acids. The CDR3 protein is CASSVDQGGTEAFF. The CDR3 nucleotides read TGTGCCAGCAGCGTAGACCAAGGGGGCACTGAAGCTTTCTTT. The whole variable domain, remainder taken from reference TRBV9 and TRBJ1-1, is DSGVTQTPKHLITATGQRVTLRCSPRSGDLSVYWYQQSLDQGLQFLIQYYNGEERAKGNILERFSAQQFPDLHSELNLSSLELGDSALYFCASSVDQGGTEAFFGQGTRLTVV.

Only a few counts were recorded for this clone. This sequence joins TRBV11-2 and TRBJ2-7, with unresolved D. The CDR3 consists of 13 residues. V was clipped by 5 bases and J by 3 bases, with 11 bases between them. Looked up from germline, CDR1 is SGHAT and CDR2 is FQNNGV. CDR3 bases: TGTGCCAGCAGCGCGAGCGTGTACTACGAGCAGTACTTC. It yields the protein CASSASVYYEQYF.

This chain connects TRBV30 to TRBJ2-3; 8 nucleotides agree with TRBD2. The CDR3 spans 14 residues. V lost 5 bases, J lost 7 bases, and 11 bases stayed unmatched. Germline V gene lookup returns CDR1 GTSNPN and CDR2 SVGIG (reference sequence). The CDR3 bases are TGTGCCTGGGAAGTTAGCGGGATAGGATATACGCAGTATTTT. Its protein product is CAWEVSGIGYTQYF. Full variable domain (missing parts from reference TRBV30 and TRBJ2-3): SQTIHQWPATLVQPVGSPLSLECTVEGTSNPNLYWYRQAAGRGLQLLFYSVGIGQISSEVPQNLSASRPQDRQFILSSKKLLLSDSGFYLCAWEVSGIGYTQYFGPGTRLTVL.

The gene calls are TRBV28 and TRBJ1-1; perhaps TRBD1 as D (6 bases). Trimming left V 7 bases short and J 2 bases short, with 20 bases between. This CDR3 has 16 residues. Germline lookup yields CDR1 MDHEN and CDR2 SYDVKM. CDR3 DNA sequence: TGTGCCAGCAACCCAGGGGATGGGGGGGGAAACACTGAAGCTTTCTTT. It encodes CASNPGDGGGNTEAFF.

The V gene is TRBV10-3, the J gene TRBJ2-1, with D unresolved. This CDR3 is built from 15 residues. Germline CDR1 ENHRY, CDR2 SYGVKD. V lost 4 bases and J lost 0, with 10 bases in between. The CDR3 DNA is TGTGCCATCAGTGTGACTGCGAGCTCCTACAATGAGCAGTTCTTC. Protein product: CAISVTASSYNEQFF.

The CDR3 sequence is CASQYYGYTF. The CDR3 DNA sequence: TGTGCCAGCCAATACTATGGCTACACCTTC. The chain links TRBV2 to TRBJ1-2; no clear D. V shed 8 bases and J shed 3 bases, with 4 bases lying between them. CDR3 length equals 10 residues. Germline-derived CDR1 and CDR2 are SNHLY and FYNNEI.

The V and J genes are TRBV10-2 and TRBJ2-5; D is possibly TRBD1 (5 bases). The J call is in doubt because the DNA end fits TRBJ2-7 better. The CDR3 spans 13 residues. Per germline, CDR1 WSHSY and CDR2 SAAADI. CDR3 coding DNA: TGCGCCAGCAGTGATGGCAGGGACTACGAGCAGTACTTC. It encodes CASSDGRDYEQYF.

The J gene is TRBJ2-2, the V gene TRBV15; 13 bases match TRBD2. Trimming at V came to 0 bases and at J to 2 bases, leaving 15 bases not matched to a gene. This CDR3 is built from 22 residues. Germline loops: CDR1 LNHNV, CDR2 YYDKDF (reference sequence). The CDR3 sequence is CATSRDLGGLAGPRANTGELFF. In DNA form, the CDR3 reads TGTGCCACCAGCAGAGATCTGGGGGGACTAGCGGGACCCCGAGCAAACACCGGGGAGCTGTTTTTT.

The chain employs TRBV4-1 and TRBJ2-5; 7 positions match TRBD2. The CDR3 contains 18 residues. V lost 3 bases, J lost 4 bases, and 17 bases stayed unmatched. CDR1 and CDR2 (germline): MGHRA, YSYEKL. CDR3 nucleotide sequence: TGCGCCAGCAGCCACTCCCGCCCTAGCGGCCCGCGGGTAGAGACCCAGTACTTC. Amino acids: CASSHSRPSGPRVETQYF.

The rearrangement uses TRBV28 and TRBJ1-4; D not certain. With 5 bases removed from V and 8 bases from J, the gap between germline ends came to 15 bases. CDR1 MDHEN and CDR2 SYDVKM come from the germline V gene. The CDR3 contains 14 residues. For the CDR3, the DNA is TGTGCCAGCAGTCTAAATCCCACCCGGGAAAAACTGTTTTTT. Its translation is CASSLNPTREKLFF.

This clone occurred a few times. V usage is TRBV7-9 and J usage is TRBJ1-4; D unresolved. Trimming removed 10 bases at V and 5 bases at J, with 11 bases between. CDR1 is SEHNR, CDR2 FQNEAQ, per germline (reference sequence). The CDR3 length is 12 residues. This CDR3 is CAIQKANEKLFF. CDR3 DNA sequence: TGTGCCATACAGAAGGCAAATGAAAAACTGTTTTTT.

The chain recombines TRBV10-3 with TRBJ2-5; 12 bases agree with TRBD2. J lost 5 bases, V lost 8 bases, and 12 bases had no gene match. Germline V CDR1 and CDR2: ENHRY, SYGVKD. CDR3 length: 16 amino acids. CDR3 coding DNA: TGTGCCATCCGTGGAAGACTAGCGGGAGAGGGGGAGACCCAGTACTTC. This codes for CAIRGRLAGEGETQYF.

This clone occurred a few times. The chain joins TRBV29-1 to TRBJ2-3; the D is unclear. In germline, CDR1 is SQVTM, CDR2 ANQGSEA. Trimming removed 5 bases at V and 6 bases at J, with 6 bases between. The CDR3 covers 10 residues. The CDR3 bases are TGCAGCGTTAATCTGGATACGCAGTATTTT. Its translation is CSVNLDTQYF.

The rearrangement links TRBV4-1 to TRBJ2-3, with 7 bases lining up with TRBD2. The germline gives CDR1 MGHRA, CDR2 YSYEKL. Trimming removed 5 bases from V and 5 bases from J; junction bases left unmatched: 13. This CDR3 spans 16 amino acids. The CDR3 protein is CASSSGATLVLDTQYF. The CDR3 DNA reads TGCGCCAGCAGCAGCGGGGCGACCCTTGTTCTAGATACGCAGTATTTT.

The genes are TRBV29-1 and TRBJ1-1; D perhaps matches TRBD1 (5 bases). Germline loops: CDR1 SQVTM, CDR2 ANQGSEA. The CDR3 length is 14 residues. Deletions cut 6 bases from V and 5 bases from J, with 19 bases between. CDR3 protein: CSVGVGGEVTEAFF. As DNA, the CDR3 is TGCAGCGTGGGGGTTGGAGGGGAGGTTACTGAAGCTTTCTTT.

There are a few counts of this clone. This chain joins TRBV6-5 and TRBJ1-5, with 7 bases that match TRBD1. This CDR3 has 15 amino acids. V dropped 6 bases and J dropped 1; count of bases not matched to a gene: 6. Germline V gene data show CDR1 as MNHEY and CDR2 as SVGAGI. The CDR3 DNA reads TGTGCCAGCAGGCCACAGGGGCCGAGCAATCAGCCCCAGCATTTT. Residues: CASRPQGPSNQPQHF.

CDR3 residues: CARERGAAGARKYTGELFF. As DNA, the CDR3 is TGTGCCAGAGAAAGGGGAGCCGCGGGGGCGCGGAAGTACACCGGGGAGCTGTTTTTT. V is TRBV19 and J is TRBJ2-2; perhaps TRBD2 as D (7 bases). The CDR3 has 19 residues. Trimming took off 9 bases at V and 3 bases at J, with 29 bases between the two ends. Per germline, CDR1 LNHDA and CDR2 SQIVND (reference sequence).

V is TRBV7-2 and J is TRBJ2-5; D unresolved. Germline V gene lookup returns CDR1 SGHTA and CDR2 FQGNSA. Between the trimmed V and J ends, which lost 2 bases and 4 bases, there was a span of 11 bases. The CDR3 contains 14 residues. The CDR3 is CASSLRSLRETQYF. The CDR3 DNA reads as TGTGCCAGCAGCTTAAGATCCCTCAGAGAGACCCAGTACTTC.

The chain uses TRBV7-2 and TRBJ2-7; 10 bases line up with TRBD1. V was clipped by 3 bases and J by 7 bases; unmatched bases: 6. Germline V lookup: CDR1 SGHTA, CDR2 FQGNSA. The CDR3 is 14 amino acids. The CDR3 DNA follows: TGTGCCAGCAGCTTGGGACAGGGGTATGGGGAGCAGTACTTC. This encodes CASSLGQGYGEQYF.

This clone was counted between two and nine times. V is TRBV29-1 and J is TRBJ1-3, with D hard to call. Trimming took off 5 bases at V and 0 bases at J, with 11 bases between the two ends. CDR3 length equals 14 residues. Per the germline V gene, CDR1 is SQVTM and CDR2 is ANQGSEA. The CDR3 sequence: CSVQPGSSGNTIYF. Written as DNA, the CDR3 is TGCAGCGTTCAGCCGGGAAGCTCTGGAAACACCATATATTTT.

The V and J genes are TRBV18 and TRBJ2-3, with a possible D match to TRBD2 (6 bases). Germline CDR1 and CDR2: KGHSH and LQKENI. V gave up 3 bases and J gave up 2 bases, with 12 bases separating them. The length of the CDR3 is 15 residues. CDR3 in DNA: TGTGCCAGCTCACCGGGGACTTATACCACAGATACGCAGTATTTT. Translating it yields CASSPGTYTTDTQYF.

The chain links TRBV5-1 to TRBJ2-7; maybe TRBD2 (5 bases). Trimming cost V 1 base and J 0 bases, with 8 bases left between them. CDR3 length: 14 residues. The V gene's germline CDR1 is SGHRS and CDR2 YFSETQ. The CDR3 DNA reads TGCGCCAGCAGCTTGTCGGGAAGCTCCTACGAGCAGTACTTC. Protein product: CASSLSGSSYEQYF.

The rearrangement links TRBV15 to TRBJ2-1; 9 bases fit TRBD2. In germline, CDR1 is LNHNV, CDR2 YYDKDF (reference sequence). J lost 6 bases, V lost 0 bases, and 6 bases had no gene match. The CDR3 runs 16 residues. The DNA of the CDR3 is TGTGCCACCAGCAGAGACCCCGGGACTAGCAGCAATGAGCAGTTCTTC. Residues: CATSRDPGTSSNEQFF.

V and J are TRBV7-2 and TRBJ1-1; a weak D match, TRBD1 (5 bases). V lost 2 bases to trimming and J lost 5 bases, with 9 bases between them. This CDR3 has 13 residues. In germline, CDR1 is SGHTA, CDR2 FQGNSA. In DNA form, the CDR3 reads TGTGCCAGCAGCTTAATGGGGGGGACTGAAGCTTTCTTT. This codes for CASSLMGGTEAFF.

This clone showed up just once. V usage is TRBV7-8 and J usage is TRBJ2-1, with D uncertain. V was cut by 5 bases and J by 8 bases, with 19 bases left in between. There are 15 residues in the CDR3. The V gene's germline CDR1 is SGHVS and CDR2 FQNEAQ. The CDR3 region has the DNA TGTGCCAGCAGCACTCTAGTCCTGCTGGCTGATGAGCAGTTCTTC. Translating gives CASSTLVLLADEQFF.

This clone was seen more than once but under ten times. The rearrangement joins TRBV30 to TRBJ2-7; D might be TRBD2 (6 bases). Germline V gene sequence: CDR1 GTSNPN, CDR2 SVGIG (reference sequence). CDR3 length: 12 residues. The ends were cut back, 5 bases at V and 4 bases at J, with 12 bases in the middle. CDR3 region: CAWDNAGYEQYF. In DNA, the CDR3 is TGTGCCTGGGACAACGCGGGATACGAGCAGTACTTC.

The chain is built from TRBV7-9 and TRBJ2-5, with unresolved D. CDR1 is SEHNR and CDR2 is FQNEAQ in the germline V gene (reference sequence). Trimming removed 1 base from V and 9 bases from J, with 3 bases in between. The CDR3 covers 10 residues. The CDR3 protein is CASSLGPQYF. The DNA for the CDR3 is TGTGCCAGCAGCTTAGGGCCCCAGTACTTC.

CDR3 bases: TGTGCCATCAGTGAGCACGACAGGGGCGCGCCTGAAGCTTTCTTT. Translated: CAISEHDRGAPEAFF. The chain recombines TRBV10-3 with TRBJ1-1, with 8 positions matching TRBD1. In germline, CDR1 is ENHRY, CDR2 SYGVKD. The CDR3 spans 15 residues. J was trimmed by 6 bases and V by 2 bases; bases with no gene match: 8.

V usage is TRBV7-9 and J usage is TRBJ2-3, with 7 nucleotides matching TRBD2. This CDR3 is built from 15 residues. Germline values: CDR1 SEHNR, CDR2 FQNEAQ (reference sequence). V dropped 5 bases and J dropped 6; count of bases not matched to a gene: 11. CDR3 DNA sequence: TGTGCCAGCAGCCCCGGTAGCGGGTGGGCCGATACGCAGTATTTT. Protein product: CASSPGSGWADTQYF.